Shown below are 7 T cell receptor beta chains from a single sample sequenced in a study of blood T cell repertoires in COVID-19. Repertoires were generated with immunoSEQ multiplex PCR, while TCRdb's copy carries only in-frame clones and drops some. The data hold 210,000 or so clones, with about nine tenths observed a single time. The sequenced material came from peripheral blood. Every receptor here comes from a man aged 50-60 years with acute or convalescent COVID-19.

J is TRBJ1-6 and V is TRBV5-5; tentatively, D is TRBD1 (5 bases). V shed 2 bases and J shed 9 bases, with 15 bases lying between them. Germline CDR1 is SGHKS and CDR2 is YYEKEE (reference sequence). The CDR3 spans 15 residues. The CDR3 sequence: CASSFGEAGFSPLHF. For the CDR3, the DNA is TGTGCCAGCAGCTTCGGTGAGGCAGGGTTTTCACCCCTCCACTTT.

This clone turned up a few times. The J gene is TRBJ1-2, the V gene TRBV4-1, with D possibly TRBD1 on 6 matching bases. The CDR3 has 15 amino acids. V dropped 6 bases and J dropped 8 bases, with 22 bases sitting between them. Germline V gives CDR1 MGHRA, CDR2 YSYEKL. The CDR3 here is CASRPTTGPKRGYTF. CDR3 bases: TGCGCCAGCAGACCTACGACAGGTCCCAAAAGGGGCTACACCTTC.

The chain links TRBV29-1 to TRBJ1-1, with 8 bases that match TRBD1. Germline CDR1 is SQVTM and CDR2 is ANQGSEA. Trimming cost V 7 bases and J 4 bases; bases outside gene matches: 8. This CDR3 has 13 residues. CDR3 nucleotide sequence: TGCAGCGCTCGGACAGGGCTAGGCACTGAAGCTTTCTTT. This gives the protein CSARTGLGTEAFF. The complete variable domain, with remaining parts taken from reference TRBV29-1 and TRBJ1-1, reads SAVISQKPSRDICQRGTSLTIQCQVDSQVTMMFWYRQQPGQSLTLIATANQGSEATYESGFVIDKFPISRPNLTFSTLTVSNMSPEDSSIYLCSARTGLGTEAFFGQGTRLTVV.

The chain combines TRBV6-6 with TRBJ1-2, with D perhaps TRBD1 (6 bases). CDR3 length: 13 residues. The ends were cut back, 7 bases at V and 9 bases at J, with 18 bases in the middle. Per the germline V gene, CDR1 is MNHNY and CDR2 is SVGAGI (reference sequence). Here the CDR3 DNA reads TGTGCCAGCAATTTCCCAGGGGATCAGAGCTACACCTTC. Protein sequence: CASNFPGDQSYTF.

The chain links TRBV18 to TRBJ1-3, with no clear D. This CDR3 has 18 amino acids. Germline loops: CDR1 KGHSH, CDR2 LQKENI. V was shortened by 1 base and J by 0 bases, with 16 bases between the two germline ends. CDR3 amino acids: CASSPRSQLPNSGNTIYF. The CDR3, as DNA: TGTGCCAGCTCACCACGGTCTCAACTACCTAACTCTGGAAACACCATATATTTT.

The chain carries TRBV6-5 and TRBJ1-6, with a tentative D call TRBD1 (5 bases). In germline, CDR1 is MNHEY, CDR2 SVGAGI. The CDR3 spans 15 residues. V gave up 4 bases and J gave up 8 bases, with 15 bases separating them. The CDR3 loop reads CASSSLEGAYSPLHF. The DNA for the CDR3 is TGTGCCAGCAGTTCCCTGGAAGGGGCGTATTCACCCCTCCACTTT.

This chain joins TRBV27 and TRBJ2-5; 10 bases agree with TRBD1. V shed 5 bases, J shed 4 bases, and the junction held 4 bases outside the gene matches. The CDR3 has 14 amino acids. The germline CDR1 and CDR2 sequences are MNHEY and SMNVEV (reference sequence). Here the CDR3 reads CASSHRTGGETQYF. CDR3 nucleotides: TGTGCCAGCAGTCACCGGACAGGGGGAGAGACCCAGTACTTC.